This T cell receptor beta chain was recorded in a study of blood T cells in healthy people across ages. Trimming cost V 5 bases and J 6 bases, with 11 bases left between them. The CDR3 length is 13 residues. Germline-derived CDR1 and CDR2 are MNHEY and SMNVEV (reference sequence). General observations from the study: Long-lived donors had more naive CD4+ cells and higher diversity than aged donors.

On this clonotype itself: Antigen unknown.

For the second PCR, which ran for about 6 to 11 cycles, a sample-barcoded 5' primer and a J-beta primer mix were used. TCRdb re-called the 5' RACE reads with MiXCR, one entry per CDR3 protein. The table shows 1.5 million to 1.8 million distinct CDR3 sequences, with roughly two fifths occurring only once. The clonotype originates from a woman younger than 35 in good health. The material sequenced was blood. V usage is TRBV27 and J usage is TRBJ2-1; D is undetermined. The CDR3 reads CASSDGQTNEQFF. The CDR3 nucleotides read TGTGCCAGCAGTGATGGCCAGACCAATGAGCAGTTCTTC.